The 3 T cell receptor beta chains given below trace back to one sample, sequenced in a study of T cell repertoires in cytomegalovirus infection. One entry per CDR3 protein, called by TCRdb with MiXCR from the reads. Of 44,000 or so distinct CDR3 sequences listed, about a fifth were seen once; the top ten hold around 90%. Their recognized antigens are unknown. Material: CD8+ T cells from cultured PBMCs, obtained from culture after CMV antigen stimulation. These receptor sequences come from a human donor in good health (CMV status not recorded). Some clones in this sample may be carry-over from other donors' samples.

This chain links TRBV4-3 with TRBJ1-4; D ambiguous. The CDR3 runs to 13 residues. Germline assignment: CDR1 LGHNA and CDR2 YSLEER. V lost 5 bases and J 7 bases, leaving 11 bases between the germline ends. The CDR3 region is CASSDRTVEKLFF. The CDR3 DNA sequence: TGCGCCAGCAGCGATCGGACGGTTGAAAAACTGTTTTTT.

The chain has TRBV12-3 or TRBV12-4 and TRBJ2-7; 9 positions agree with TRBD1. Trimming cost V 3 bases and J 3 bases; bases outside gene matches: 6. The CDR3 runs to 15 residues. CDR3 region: CASSFPRTGVYEQYF. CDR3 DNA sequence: TGTGCCAGCAGTTTCCCCCGGACAGGGGTCTACGAGCAGTACTTC.

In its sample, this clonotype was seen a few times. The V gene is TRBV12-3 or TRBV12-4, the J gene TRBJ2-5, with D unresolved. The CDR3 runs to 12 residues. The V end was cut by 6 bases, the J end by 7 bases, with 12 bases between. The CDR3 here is CASSHVSGTQYF. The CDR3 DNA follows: TGTGCCAGCAGCCACGTCAGTGGGACCCAGTACTTC.